This T cell receptor (beta chain) was profiled in a study of CXCR3-negative and CXCR3-positive naive CD8 T cells. Germline V gene data show CDR1 as SGHTA and CDR2 as FQGTGA. CDR3 length: 13 amino acids. Naive CD8+ T cells showed CD45RO-CCR7+CD27+CD95-. UMI labels and 5' RACE were used to prepare the TRB cDNA libraries. TCRdb reprocessed the 5' RACE reads and stores each CDR3 protein as one record, lacking DNA. The sample is made up of roughly 100,000 distinct CDR3 sequences, and the top ten hold less than 1.1% of it. The TCR comes from a human donor in good health. Some clones in this sample may be carry-over from other donors' samples. Sequencing was done on a sample of naive CXCR3- CD8+ T cells from blood. Subset noted: CD45RO-CCR7+CD27+CD95- naive CD8+ T cells lacking CXCR3 (TNR3-). J is TRBJ2-1 and V is TRBV7-3; TCRdb's D gene call, TRBD1, goes unchecked for lack of DNA. This chain's CDR3 is CASSFQGYNEQFF.